The source of this TCR beta chain is a study of human T cells and chemical hapten exposure. Across the whole study: Diphenylcyclopropenone was applied weekly to patients' scalps across the approximately 25-week study. TCR yield per sample varied, mainly due to pooled library volumes.

Study-level findings and limits: Compared to controls, expanded TCRs made significantly more large clusters of similar CDR3s. TCRs exceeding a frequency of 1 in 1000 stayed unchanged under DPC sensitization.

V was clipped by 5 bases and J by 0 bases, with 13 bases between them. This CDR3 is 16 amino acids long. Per the germline V gene, CDR1 is MNHNY and CDR2 is SVGAGI (reference sequence). Described time point: patch test 2, 6 weeks after DPC sensitization. This sample's treatment: therapeutic diphenylcyclopropenone sensitization with weekly scalp DPC. Of note for this clonotype: The target antigen is unknown.

In TCRdb, the RACE reads were re-called with MiXCR into one record per CDR3 protein. The data hold about 70,000 distinct CDR3 sequences, with over 6.5% observed a single time. Source: whole blood, taken in connection with sensitization to the hapten diphenylcyclopropenone (DPC). The chain is built from TRBV6-6 and TRBJ2-2; no clear D gene. The source of this sequence is a woman in her 50s with alopecia areata. Some clones in this sample may be carry-over from other donors' samples. As DNA, the CDR3 is TGTGCCAGCAGTCTTGGGCCCAGAACGAACACCGGGGAGCTGTTTTTT. Translation: CASSLGPRTNTGELFF.